Listed below are T cell receptor beta chains from one sample, sequenced in a study of cytomegalovirus exposure and HLA in healthy donors. The repertoire was sequenced with immunoSEQ multiplex PCR; TCRdb's copy has only in-frame clones and lacks some. In the table there are over 200,000 clones, under 90% of which are singletons. Sample: PBMCs. These TCRs come from a human donor in good health. Each CDR3 is given with its conserved first and last residue.

V	length	CDR3
TRBV25-1	15	CASSDRADRGNGYTF
TRBV6-6	15	CASSYTRTNTGELFF
TRBV11-2	17	CASSSALFRTSVETQYF
TRBV6-5	13	CASSREDSYEQYF
TRBV5-1	16	CASSLAPSGSTETQYF
TRBV12-5	22	CASGFAGGLASALGRINNEQFF
TRBV7-2	17	CASSLISGGRVEGELFF
TRBV7-9	14	CASSFGDRHYEQYF
TRBV28	17	CASSLRFGLAGYNEQFF
TRBV7-9	14	CASSRWTGRDEQYF
TRBV18	14	CASSPPLFQETQYF
TRBV7-6	13	CASSLAGTDGYTF
TRBV19	14	CASSINRIAAIQYF
TRBV28	16	CASSFPWASGSDEQYF
TRBV20-1	11	CSASQGYEQYF
TRBV2	15	CASSERLAGDNEQFF
TRBV4-1	14	CASSHPGVSYEQYF
TRBV21-1	12	CAATAGTDEQYF
TRBV5-4	16	CASSPFSGGVSDTQYF
TRBV28	16	CASRPGLAGGLNEQFF
TRBV6-5	15	CASGHVAGNGNEQFF
TRBV2	12	CASRTSAYEQYF
TRBV9	14	CASSASGTSLEQYF
TRBV11-1	15	CASSLRQGGFTEAFF
TRBV2	12	CASIGSGDTQYF
TRBV11-1	15	CASSPRWGGADTQYF
TRBV4-3	17	CASSQDQGGESLEKLFF
TRBV7-6	16	CASSLGWRAGGYEQYF
TRBV18	12	CASSQGAAEAFF